The 14 T cell receptor beta chains in this list originate from one sample, sequenced in a study of regulatory T cells in long-lasting Graves disease. Construction of the TCR beta libraries employed iRepertoire HTBI primers in conjunction with Arm-PCR of CDR3 regions. MiXCR, applied by TCRdb to the multiplex PCR reads, yields one record per CDR3 protein. The repertoire includes about 470,000 distinct CDR3 sequences, more than 20% of them detected once, and 7.8% sits in the top ten. Time point: persistent/refractory GD, antithyroid drugs over 5 years with positive TRAb. With RNA extracted from PBMCs as input, the TCR library was made. The input for sequencing was peripheral blood mononuclear cells (PBMCs), taken when the disease was refractory, from a patient treated with antithyroid drugs. The receptors were sampled from a female donor with Graves disease.

This clonotype was seen a few times. J is TRBJ1-1 and V is TRBV7-9; D is unresolved. Trimming pared 3 bases from V and 0 bases from J, leaving 8 bases between. Germline V lookup: CDR1 SEHNR, CDR2 FQNEAQ (reference sequence). CDR3 length: 14 amino acids. The CDR3 region is CASSFSRLNTEAFF. CDR3 in DNA: TGTGCCAGCAGCTTTAGCAGATTGAACACTGAAGCTTTCTTT.

This clonotype was seen ten or more times. The chain links TRBV7-2 to TRBJ2-5, with D perhaps matching TRBD1 (5 bases). The CDR3 totals 14 residues. V was trimmed by 4 bases and J by 2 bases, leaving 11 bases between them. Germline-derived CDR1 and CDR2 are SGHTA and FQGNSA. The CDR3 protein is CASSSDRLQETQYF. The CDR3, as DNA: TGTGCCAGCAGCTCAGACAGACTTCAAGAGACCCAGTACTTC.

Details on this clonotype: The junction shows a germline mismatch at one end, possibly a read error. The J gene is TRBJ1-1, the V gene TRBV11-1; a weak D match, TRBD1 (6 bases). In germline, CDR1 is SGHAT, CDR2 FQDESV (reference sequence). CDR3 length: 14 residues. This chain's CDR3 is CANSYLQGNTEAFF. For the CDR3, the DNA is TGTGCCAACAGCTACTTACAGGGGAACACTGAAGCTTTCTTT.

The table lists this clonotype with a few counts. The genes are TRBV29-1 and TRBJ2-5; possible D gene TRBD2, 5 bases. Trimming shortened V by 3 bases and J by 5 bases, and 10 bases separated the two germline ends. Germline assignment: CDR1 SQVTM and CDR2 ANQGSEA. CDR3 length: 12 residues. Here the CDR3 reads CSVDRGAETQYF. The CDR3 coding sequence is TGCAGCGTTGATCGGGGAGCGGAGACCCAGTACTTC.

This clonotype has a count of ten or more. This chain joins TRBV30 and TRBJ1-1; D not certain. Trimming stripped 1 base from V and 8 bases from J, with 8 bases between. The CDR3 is 11 amino acids. CDR1 is GTSNPN, CDR2 SVGIG, per germline (reference sequence). DNA for the CDR3: TGTGCCTGGAGTGATGACGCCGAAGCTTTCTTT. It translates to CAWSDDAEAFF.

This rearrangement joins TRBV6-5 to TRBJ2-1; D uncertain. CDR1 is MNHEY, CDR2 SVGAGI, per germline. The CDR3 loop spans 12 amino acids. V shed 4 bases and J shed 6 bases, with 7 bases lying between them. CDR3 DNA: TGTGCCAGCAGTTCTGAAGGCAATGAGCAGTTCTTC. It specifies CASSSEGNEQFF.

This clonotype was seen many times. The V and J genes are TRBV30 and TRBJ1-1; possible D gene TRBD1, 5 bases. Trimming pared 4 bases from V and 5 bases from J, leaving 14 bases between. CDR1 is GTSNPN, CDR2 SVGIG, per germline (reference sequence). CDR3 length: 13 residues. This CDR3 reads CAWITGALTEAFF. In DNA form, the CDR3 reads TGTGCCTGGATAACCGGGGCCCTGACTGAAGCTTTCTTT.

In its sample, this clonotype was seen a few times. This chain connects TRBV10-2 to TRBJ2-5; D gene ambiguous. Deletions cut 8 bases from V and 2 bases from J, with 9 bases between. There are 12 residues in the CDR3. Germline V gene data show CDR1 as WSHSY and CDR2 as SAAADI. Written as DNA, the CDR3 is TGCGCCAGCGCAGCGTTACAAGAGACCCAGTACTTC. Residues: CASAALQETQYF.

The chain recombines TRBV10-2 with TRBJ1-5, with D possibly being TRBD1 (6 bases). Trimming removed 5 bases at V and 3 bases at J, with 14 bases between. CDR1 is WSHSY, CDR2 SAAADI, per germline. CDR3 length equals 15 residues. CDR3 nucleotide sequence: TGCGCCAGCAGTCCCGGACAGTCGGCCAATCAGCCCCAGCATTTT. Translated, it gives CASSPGQSANQPQHF.

The sample holds a few counts of this clonotype. The J gene is TRBJ2-2, the V gene TRBV3-2; no DNA check was done on the table's D call, TRBD2. TRBV3-2 is noted as a pseudogene. The CDR3 is 17 amino acids. CDR3 sequence: CASSQDASSGTPGELFF. CDR3 in DNA: TGTGCCAGCAGCCAAGATGCGTCTAGCGGAACTCCCGGGGAGCTGTTTTTT.

This chain joins TRBV20-1 and TRBJ2-7, with 8 positions matching TRBD1. Germline V gene sequence: CDR1 DFQATT, CDR2 SNEGSKA (reference sequence). Losses at the gene ends were 2 bases for V and 2 bases for J; bases not matched to a gene: 5. The CDR3 covers 14 residues. CDR3 region: CSARRLDRAYEQYF. CDR3 DNA sequence: TGCAGTGCTAGACGTTTGGACAGGGCCTACGAGCAGTACTTC.

J is TRBJ2-7 and V is TRBV5-4, with 9 bases matching TRBD2. Per germline, CDR1 SGHNT and CDR2 YYREEE (reference sequence). The CDR3 runs to 14 residues. J gave up 5 bases and V 4 bases, and 7 bases lay outside the gene matches. The CDR3 protein is CASSSSGSSNEQYF. In DNA, the CDR3 is TGTGCCAGCAGCAGTAGCGGGAGTTCGAACGAGCAGTACTTC.

There are many counts of this clonotype. The chain employs TRBV5-1 and TRBJ1-1, with D hard to call. The CDR3 runs 15 residues. The V end lost 0 bases, the J end lost 1 base, and 10 bases lay between the germline ends. Germline V gives CDR1 SGHRS, CDR2 YFSETQ. CDR3 bases: TGCGCCAGCAGCTTGGTTGGTGGCCCGAACACTGAAGCTTTCTTT. It translates to CASSLVGGPNTEAFF. The variable domain in full, completed from reference TRBV5-1 and TRBJ1-1, reads KAGVTQTPRYLIKTRGQQVTLSCSPISGHRSVSWYQQTPGQGLQFLFEYFSETQRNKGNFPGRFSGRQFSNSRSEMNVSTLELGDSALYLCASSLVGGPNTEAFFGQGTRLTVV.

In this sample, this clonotype turned up once. The chain links TRBV5-1 to TRBJ2-7; a weak D match, TRBD1 (7 bases). Germline V gene lookup returns CDR1 SGHRS and CDR2 YFSETQ. The CDR3 spans 16 residues. With 4 bases removed from V and 6 bases from J, the gap between germline ends came to 23 bases. The chain's CDR3 is CASSPQQGGIIVEQYF. DNA for the CDR3: TGCGCCAGCAGCCCACAGCAGGGGGGTATAATTGTCGAGCAGTACTTC.